The clone carrying this T cell receptor beta chain was observed a handful of times. What it binds is unknown. The CDR3 extends over 14 amino acids. With 7 bases clipped from V and 5 bases from J, the junction kept 8 bases outside the gene matches. Germline V gives CDR1 MNHEY, CDR2 SVGAGI. These data originate in a study of T cell repertoires in cytomegalovirus infection. Turning to the study itself: It can be stated that public TCR beta signatures indicated CMV infection as well as a matching HLA type. Study results and limitations: Ex vivo, HLA-C-restricted CMV-specific TCR beta clonotypes prevailed over the rest of the response. Adding up the frequency of public TCR beta families identified people who carried CMV plus the relevant HLA.

Via MiXCR, TCRdb re-called the reads, giving one row per CDR3 protein. The table lists 600,000 to 800,000 distinct CDR3 sequences, 24% of them singletons. This TCR was sampled from a human donor in good health (CMV status not recorded). Some clones in this sample may be carry-over from other donors' samples. The gene calls are TRBV6-5 and TRBJ2-1, with TRBD1 matching 7 bases. Material for sequencing was CD8+ T cells from PBMCs. For the CDR3, the DNA is TGTGCCAGCAACCCGGGACAGAAAGACAATGAGCAGTTCTTC. This translates into CASNPGQKDNEQFF.